This TCR beta chain was identified in a study of blood T cell repertoires in COVID-19 (TCRdb year 2020). With respect to the entire study: The collaborator samples originated in the United States, Italy and Spain and spanned the acute and convalescent phases of COVID-19. The material from the prospective study consisted of cDNA or gDNA derived from T cells, B-cell-depleted T cells, or PBMCs. Deeply sampled blood TCRbeta repertoires from subjects exposed to, actively infected with, or recovered from COVID-19 were included in the dataset. The repertoires were released in a freely available public database meant as a resource for research on the immune response to SARS-CoV-2. The samples were drawn from two sources: the first 160 participants of the ongoing ImmuneRACE study, and 1,000 to 1,500 subjects contributed by 6 global collaborators. Nearly every sample came with metadata listing a de-identified subject ID, COVID-19 status, age in years and sex. Where HLA class I and class II types were available, the types were taken from metadata supplied by the sample provider, not from assay-based typing.

In Seattle, one collaborating source enrolled patients while the infection was active and tracked those patients longitudinally over the course of disease. The collaborating institutions used their own protocols to collect whole blood in K2EDTA tubes. Collaborator samples were shipped for TCRbeta analysis as frozen whole blood, isolated PBMCs, or DNA extracted from either sample type. A word on this clone: What this receptor recognizes is not known. No clone much larger than this one lies a single base away; base qualities are absent.

Inclusive of the bounding cysteine and phenylalanine, the CDR3 is 18 residues long. The retained sequence is limited to the CDR3, 54 bases, with the frame set at the first base. V loses 0 bases of germline sequence and J loses 3 bases, and the interval between the two ends is 22 bases. CDR1 and CDR2, per the germline V gene (reference sequence), are SGHKS and YYEKEE. TCRbeta CDR3 regions were amplified from genomic DNA by means of the immunoSEQ Assay, a bias-controlled multiplex PCR. In the source study's methods: Nucleated cell counts per sample were estimated from amplification of reference gene primers within the assay. To quantify the absolute abundance of each unique TCRbeta CDR3 rearrangement, sequence reads were collapsed and filtered. For each sample, productive Simpson clonality was calculated by taking the square root of Simpson's diversity index across productive rearrangements. TCRdb re-hosts the immuneACCESS table, in-frame sequences only. Its copies lack some clones; in the studies checked, an unresolved V gene accounts for under half of them, and the cause for the rest is not known. For V, J and clone size, that table is used; D and trimming come from the DNA. The sample data list approximately 180,000 clones, and 85% to 90% of these were observed just once. The ten largest clones capture 15% to 20% of the sample.

Broader findings and caveats from the paper: How much clinical and demographic metadata was included differed by source and by participant, and the metadata was provided uncurated.

The clonotype comes from a person aged 70 to 85 with COVID-19, enrolled during active disease. This receptor chain uses TRBV5-5 and TRBJ2-7; 6 matching bases give a weak D call of TRBD1. Material: peripheral blood. The CDR3 here reads CASSLVPVNRETFYEQYF. At the DNA level, the sequence is TGTGCCAGCAGCTTGGTCCCCGTCAACAGGGAAACTTTCTACGAGCAGTACTTC.